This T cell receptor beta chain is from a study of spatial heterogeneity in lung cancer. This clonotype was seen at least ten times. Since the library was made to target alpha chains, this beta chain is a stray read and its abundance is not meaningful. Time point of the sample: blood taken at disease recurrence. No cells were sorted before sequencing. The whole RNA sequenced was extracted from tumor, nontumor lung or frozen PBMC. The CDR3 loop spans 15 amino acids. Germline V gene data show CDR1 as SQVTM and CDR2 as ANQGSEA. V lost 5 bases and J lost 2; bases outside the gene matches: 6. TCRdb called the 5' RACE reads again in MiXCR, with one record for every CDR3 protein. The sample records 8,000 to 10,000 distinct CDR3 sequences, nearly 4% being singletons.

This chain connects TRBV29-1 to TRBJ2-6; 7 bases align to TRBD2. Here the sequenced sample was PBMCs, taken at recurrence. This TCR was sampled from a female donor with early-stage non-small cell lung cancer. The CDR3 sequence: CSVPQGGAGANVLTF. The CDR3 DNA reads TGCAGCGTTCCCCAGGGAGGGGCTGGGGCCAACGTCCTGACTTTC.